This passage covers 24 T cell receptor beta chains from one sample sequenced in a study of blood T cells in healthy people across ages. It was with a sample-barcoded 5' primer and a J-beta primer mix that a second PCR of roughly 7 to 12 cycles was run. TCRdb called the 5' RACE reads again in MiXCR, with one record for every CDR3 protein. Altogether roughly 1.7 million distinct CDR3 sequences are present, 34% being singletons, with the ten largest covering approximately 11%. Input material: blood. The receptors shown here come from a woman aged 25-40 years in good health.

The chain couples TRBV9 to TRBJ2-5; D is possibly TRBD2 (5 bases). TRBJ2-7 explains the end of the DNA better; the J call may be wrong. This CDR3 has 16 residues. Germline assignment: CDR1 SGDLS and CDR2 YYNGEE. The CDR3 nucleotides read TGTGCCAGCAGCCCTAGTCCCGGAGAGGGTCGCTACGAGCAGTACTTC. It encodes CASSPSPGEGRYEQYF.

V and J are TRBV3-1 and TRBJ2-1; TRBD1 is a possible D gene (5 bases). Germline V gene lookup returns CDR1 LGHDT and CDR2 YNNKEL (reference sequence). This CDR3 is built from 17 residues. V was pared by 4 bases and J by 8 bases, with 24 bases between. The CDR3 sequence is CASSLDFSRVDLDEQFF. Here the CDR3 DNA reads TGTGCCAGCAGCCTTGACTTCTCCAGGGTAGATCTCGATGAGCAGTTCTTC.

The chain carries TRBV28 and TRBJ2-4; D is perhaps TRBD1 (5 bases). The J call may be faulty, since TRBJ2-7 better matches the DNA end. The germline V gene has CDR1 MDHEN and CDR2 SYDVKM. CDR3 length: 13 amino acids. CDR3 in amino acids: CASRSQGSYEQYF. Written as DNA, the CDR3 is TGTGCCAGCAGGTCTCAGGGTTCGTACGAGCAGTACTTC.

This clonotype was counted only a few times. This sequence joins TRBV6-1 and TRBJ2-3; D uncertain. Trimming pared 1 base from V and 7 bases from J, leaving 9 bases between. The CDR3 extends over 13 amino acids. Germline lookup yields CDR1 MNHNS and CDR2 SASEGT. The CDR3 loop is CASSEVRTNTQYF. CDR3 DNA: TGTGCCAGCAGTGAAGTCAGGACCAATACGCAGTATTTT.

This clonotype was picked up one time. A much larger clone lies one base from this, so it may be a read error. J is TRBJ2-7 and V is TRBV20-1; D tentatively fits TRBD1 or TRBD2 (6 bases each). The J call is in doubt because the DNA end fits TRBJ2-5 better. CDR1 DFQATT and CDR2 SNEGSKA come from the germline V gene (reference sequence). This CDR3 spans 14 amino acids. CDR3: CSAPPPRGQGTQYF. DNA for the CDR3: TGCAGTGCTCCCCCGCCCCGGGGGCAAGGGACCCAGTACTTC.

This clonotype was counted a few times. V usage is TRBV4-2 and J usage is TRBJ2-7; the match to TRBD2 covers 11 bases. Germline CDR1 LGHNA, CDR2 YNFKEQ. The CDR3 runs 15 residues. V lost 4 bases to trimming and J lost 4 bases; unmatched junction nucleotides: 6. The CDR3 spells CASSPRSGGGYEQYF. DNA for the CDR3: TGTGCCAGCAGCCCCCGTAGCGGGGGGGGGTACGAGCAGTACTTC.

Of note for this clonotype: One end of the junction is discordant with germline, which a read error may explain. The V gene is TRBV28, the J gene TRBJ2-7; 9 bases are a match to TRBD2. Per the germline V gene, CDR1 is MDHEN and CDR2 is SYDVKM. The CDR3 runs 16 residues. Here the CDR3 reads CTSSVGRLAGSYEQYF. The CDR3 DNA follows: TGTACCAGCAGTGTCGGCAGGCTAGCGGGATCCTACGAGCAGTACTTC. The full variable domain, completed using reference TRBV28 and TRBJ2-7, is DVKVTQSSRYLVKRTGEKVFLECVQDMDHENMFWYRQDPGLGLRLIYFSYDVKMKEKGDIPEGYSVSREKKERFSLILESASTNQTSMYLCTSSVGRLAGSYEQYFGPGTRLTVT.

This clonotype showed up just a few times. The V call is TRBV13, the J call TRBJ2-3; 13 bases agree with TRBD2. The V and J ends lost 5 bases and 6 bases, in that order; junction bases with no gene match: 8. CDR3 length equals 16 residues. Germline lookup yields CDR1 PRHDT and CDR2 FYEKMQ (reference sequence). The CDR3 is CASSEIGLAGVDTQYF. In DNA, the CDR3 is TGTGCCAGCAGCGAAATCGGACTAGCGGGAGTGGATACGCAGTATTTT.

The V call is TRBV11-2, the J call TRBJ2-1, with 13 bases aligning to TRBD2. This CDR3 has 16 residues. Looked up from germline, CDR1 is SGHAT and CDR2 is FQNNGV. Trimming cost V 5 bases and J 8 bases; bases outside gene matches: 9. The CDR3 loop reads CASSLRLAGGIHEQFF. Written as DNA, the CDR3 is TGTGCCAGCAGCCTACGACTAGCGGGAGGTATACATGAGCAGTTCTTC.

The gene calls are TRBV4-2 and TRBJ1-1; D unclear. The V end lost 1 base, the J end lost 5 bases, and 11 bases lay between the germline ends. Looked up from germline, CDR1 is LGHNA and CDR2 is YNFKEQ. The CDR3 has 14 amino acids. The DNA of the CDR3 is TGTGCCAGCAGCCAAGCGGGGAAGAGGACTGAAGCTTTCTTT. Translating it yields CASSQAGKRTEAFF.

This clonotype was counted only a few times. This chain uses TRBV14 with TRBJ2-1, with D perhaps matching TRBD2 (6 bases). This CDR3 has 16 amino acids. CDR1 is SGHDN, CDR2 FVKESK, per germline. The V end was cut by 11 bases, the J end by 2 bases, with 22 bases between. The CDR3 DNA reads TGTGCCTCCCGGGGTACCGGGAGTAGAACCTACAATGAGCAGTTCTTC. It yields the protein CASRGTGSRTYNEQFF.

This clonotype has more than one count but fewer than ten. The chain recombines TRBV20-1 with TRBJ2-3; 12 nucleotides agree with TRBD2. Germline V gene lookup returns CDR1 DFQATT and CDR2 SNEGSKA (reference sequence). With V trimmed by 6 bases and J by 3 bases, 4 bases remained unmatched. The CDR3 totals 14 residues. The CDR3 DNA follows: TGCAGTGCAATCACTAGCGGGGGGACAGATACGCAGTATTTT. Translation: CSAITSGGTDTQYF.

This clonotype has only a few counts. J is TRBJ1-2 and V is TRBV3-1; D remains unclear. V was cut by 4 bases and J by 8 bases, with 17 bases left in between. Germline CDR1 reads LGHDT; CDR2 reads YNNKEL (reference sequence). This CDR3 spans 14 amino acids. For the CDR3, the DNA is TGTGCCAGCAGCCGCGACCGGGAACTCCGGGGCTACACCTTC. This encodes CASSRDRELRGYTF. Full variable domain (missing parts from reference TRBV3-1 and TRBJ1-2): DTAVSQTPKYLVTQMGNDKSIKCEQNLGHDTMYWYKQDSKKFLKIMFSYNNKELIINETVPNRFSPKSPDKAHLNLHINSLELGDSAVYFCASSRDRELRGYTFGSGTRLTVV.

The V and J genes are TRBV6-4 and TRBJ2-3; a weak D match, TRBD2 (6 bases). Germline lookup yields CDR1 MRHNA and CDR2 SNTAGT. Trimming took 2 bases from V and 4 from J, leaving 7 bases between them. The CDR3 is 13 residues long. CDR3 region: CASSDGGPDTQYF. The CDR3 region has the DNA TGTGCCAGCAGTGACGGAGGGCCAGATACGCAGTATTTT.

This clonotype was recorded many times. The chain uses TRBV20-1 and TRBJ2-7; D tentatively fits TRBD1 or TRBD2 (5 bases each). The CDR3 covers 13 residues. V shed 8 bases and J shed 0 bases, with 14 bases lying between them. Germline CDR1 reads DFQATT; CDR2 reads SNEGSKA (reference sequence). CDR3 in amino acids: CSPDRDRSYEQYF. For the CDR3, the DNA is TGCAGTCCCGACCGGGACCGCTCCTACGAGCAGTACTTC.

J is TRBJ2-7 and V is TRBV7-9; D is possibly TRBD1 or TRBD2 (6 bases each). Germline V gene sequence: CDR1 SEHNR, CDR2 FQNEAQ (reference sequence). The CDR3 spans 16 residues. V shed 1 base and J shed 3 bases, with 16 bases lying between them. The CDR3 loop reads CASSLGGAGRVYEQYF. The CDR3 nucleotides are TGTGCCAGCAGCTTAGGGGGGGCAGGAAGAGTCTACGAGCAGTACTTC.

Only a few counts were recorded for this clonotype. The chain links TRBV4-1 to TRBJ2-7; 9 bases are a match to TRBD2. There are 16 residues in the CDR3. Germline trimming cut 4 bases from V and 3 bases from J; bases unmatched to any gene: 10. In germline, CDR1 is MGHRA, CDR2 YSYEKL. This CDR3 is CASSLRPTSGNYEQYF. CDR3 in DNA: TGCGCCAGCAGCCTCCGGCCGACTAGCGGAAACTACGAGCAGTACTTC.

The chain links TRBV29-1 to TRBJ2-5; 11 nucleotides match TRBD2. This CDR3 region has 14 residues. V lost 6 bases and J lost 5; bases outside the gene matches: 8. CDR1 SQVTM and CDR2 ANQGSEA come from the germline V gene. The CDR3 sequence: CSVAPSGRWETQYF. Written as DNA, the CDR3 is TGCAGCGTAGCCCCTAGCGGGAGGTGGGAGACCCAGTACTTC. Complete variable domain (other parts from reference TRBV29-1 and TRBJ2-5): SAVISQKPSRDICQRGTSLTIQCQVDSQVTMMFWYRQQPGQSLTLIATANQGSEATYESGFVIDKFPISRPNLTFSTLTVSNMSPEDSSIYLCSVAPSGRWETQYFGPGTRLLVL.

The rearrangement joins TRBV3-1 to TRBJ1-1; D is perhaps TRBD1 (5 bases). Trimming stripped 3 bases from V and 0 bases from J, with 11 bases between. This CDR3 contains 15 residues. In germline, CDR1 is LGHDT, CDR2 YNNKEL (reference sequence). DNA for the CDR3: TGTGCCAGCAGCCAGGATCCAGGGCTGAACACTGAAGCTTTCTTT. This translates into CASSQDPGLNTEAFF.

The rearrangement links TRBV7-7 to TRBJ2-2; D is unclear. Trimming cost V 1 base and J 0 bases, with 9 bases left between them. Germline CDR1 SSHAT, CDR2 FNYEAQ (reference sequence). The CDR3 totals 16 residues. The CDR3, as DNA: TGTGCCAGCAGCTTAGAACGTCCCTCGAACACCGGGGAGCTGTTTTTT. Its protein product is CASSLERPSNTGELFF.

This clonotype was seen more than once but under ten times. The junction and the germline gene differ at one end; a read error may be behind it. The chain is built from TRBV5-1 and TRBJ2-7, with 7 bases lining up with TRBD2. CDR1 is SGHRS, CDR2 YFSETQ, per germline. CDR3 length: 16 residues. The CDR3 DNA is TGCGCAAGCAGTAAATCCCTTCGCGGGGGAAACAATGAGCAGTACTTC. It codes for CASSKSLRGGNNEQYF.

The chain combines TRBV2 with TRBJ1-1, with D perhaps TRBD1 (5 bases). V was clipped by 8 bases and J by 1 base, with 14 bases between them. Germline CDR1 SNHLY, CDR2 FYNNEI. CDR3 length: 14 residues. This CDR3 reads CASGGDGPNTEAFF. The CDR3 DNA is TGTGCCAGCGGGGGGGACGGCCCGAACACTGAAGCTTTCTTT. Looking up the rest from reference TRBV2 and TRBJ1-1 gives the full variable domain: EPEVTQTPSHQVTQMGQEVILRCVPISNHLYFYWYRQILGQKVEFLVSFYNNEISEKSEIFDDQFSVERPDGSNFTLKIRSTKLEDSAMYFCASGGDGPNTEAFFGQGTRLTVV.

The rearrangement links TRBV4-1 to TRBJ2-7, with 12 positions matching TRBD2. The V and J ends lost 4 bases and 0 bases, in that order; junction bases with no gene match: 4. There are 16 residues in the CDR3. Germline V gene data show CDR1 as MGHRA and CDR2 as YSYEKL. The CDR3: CASSRLTSGSSYEQYF. CDR3 nucleotides: TGCGCCAGCAGCCGGTTGACTAGCGGGAGCTCCTACGAGCAGTACTTC.

This chain uses TRBV11-2 with TRBJ2-1; perhaps TRBD1 as D (5 bases). CDR3 size: 17 residues. CDR1 SGHAT and CDR2 FQNNGV come from the germline V gene. Trimming removed 4 bases from V and 0 bases from J, with 16 bases in between. DNA of the CDR3: TGTGCCAGCAGCTCCAGATTGACAGAGTTCTCCTACAATGAGCAGTTCTTC. This translates into CASSSRLTEFSYNEQFF.